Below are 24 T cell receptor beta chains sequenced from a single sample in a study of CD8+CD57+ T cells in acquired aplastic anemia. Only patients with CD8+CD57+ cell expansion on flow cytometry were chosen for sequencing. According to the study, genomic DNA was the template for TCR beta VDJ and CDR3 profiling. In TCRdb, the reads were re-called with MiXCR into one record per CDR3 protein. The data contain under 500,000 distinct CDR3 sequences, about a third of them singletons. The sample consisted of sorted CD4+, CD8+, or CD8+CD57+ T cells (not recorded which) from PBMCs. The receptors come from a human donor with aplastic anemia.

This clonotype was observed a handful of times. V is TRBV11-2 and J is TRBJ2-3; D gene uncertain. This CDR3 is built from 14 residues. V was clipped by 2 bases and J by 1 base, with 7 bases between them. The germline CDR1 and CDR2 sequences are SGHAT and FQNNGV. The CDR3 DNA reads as TGTGCCAGCAGCTTAATGATTGGCACAGATACGCAGTATTTT. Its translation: CASSLMIGTDTQYF.

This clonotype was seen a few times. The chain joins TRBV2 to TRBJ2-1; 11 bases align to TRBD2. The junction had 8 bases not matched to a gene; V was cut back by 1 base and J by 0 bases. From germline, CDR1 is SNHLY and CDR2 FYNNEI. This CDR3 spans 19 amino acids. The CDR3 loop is CASSEDASGRPSSYNEQFF. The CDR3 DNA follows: TGTGCCAGCAGTGAAGATGCTAGCGGGAGGCCGAGCTCCTACAATGAGCAGTTCTTC.

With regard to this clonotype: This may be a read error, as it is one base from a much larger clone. The CDR3 DNA follows: TGTGCCAGCAGAAGGGTTGGGGAGCCCCAGTACTTC. Translating gives CASRRVGEPQYF. This rearrangement joins TRBV2 to TRBJ2-5, with D possibly being TRBD2 (5 bases). CDR3 length: 12 residues. The germline V gene has CDR1 SNHLY and CDR2 FYNNEI. V lost 6 bases and J lost 9, with 14 bases in between.

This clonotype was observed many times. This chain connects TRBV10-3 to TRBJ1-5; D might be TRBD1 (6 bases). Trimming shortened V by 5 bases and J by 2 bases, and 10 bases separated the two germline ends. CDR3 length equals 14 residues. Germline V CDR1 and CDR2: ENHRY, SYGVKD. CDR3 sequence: CAISSGTRNQPQHF. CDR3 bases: TGTGCCATCAGTTCCGGGACACGCAATCAGCCCCAGCATTTT.

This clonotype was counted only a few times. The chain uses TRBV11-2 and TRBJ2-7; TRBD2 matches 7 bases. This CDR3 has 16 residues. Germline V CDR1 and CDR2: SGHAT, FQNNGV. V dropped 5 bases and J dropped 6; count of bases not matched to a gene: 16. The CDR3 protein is CASSERTGGGPREQYF. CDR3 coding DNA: TGTGCCAGCAGCGAGAGGACGGGGGGAGGGCCGCGCGAGCAGTACTTC.

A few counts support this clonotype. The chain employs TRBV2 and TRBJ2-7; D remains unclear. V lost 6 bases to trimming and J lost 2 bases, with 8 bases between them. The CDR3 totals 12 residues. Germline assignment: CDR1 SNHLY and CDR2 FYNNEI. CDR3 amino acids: CASRQTPYEQYF. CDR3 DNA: TGTGCCAGCAGGCAGACCCCCTACGAGCAGTACTTC.

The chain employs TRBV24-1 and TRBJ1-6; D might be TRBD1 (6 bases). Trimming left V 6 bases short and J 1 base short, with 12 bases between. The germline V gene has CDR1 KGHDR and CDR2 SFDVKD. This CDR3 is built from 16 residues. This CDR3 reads CATSFLQGSYNSPLHF. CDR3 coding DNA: TGTGCCACCAGTTTCCTACAGGGTTCCTATAATTCACCCCTCCACTTT.

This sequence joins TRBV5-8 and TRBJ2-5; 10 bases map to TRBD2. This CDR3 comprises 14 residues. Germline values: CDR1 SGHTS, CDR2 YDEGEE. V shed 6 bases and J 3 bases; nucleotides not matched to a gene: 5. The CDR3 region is CASITSGVKETQYF. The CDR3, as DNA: TGTGCCAGCATAACTAGCGGGGTAAAAGAGACCCAGTACTTC.

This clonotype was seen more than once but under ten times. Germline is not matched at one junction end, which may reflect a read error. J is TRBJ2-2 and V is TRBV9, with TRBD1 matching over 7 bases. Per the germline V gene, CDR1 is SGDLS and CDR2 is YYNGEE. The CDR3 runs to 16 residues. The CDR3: CASSVAGGAKTGELFF. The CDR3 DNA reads TGTGCCAGCAGCGTCGCAGGGGGTGCGAAGACCGGGGAGCTGTTTTTT.

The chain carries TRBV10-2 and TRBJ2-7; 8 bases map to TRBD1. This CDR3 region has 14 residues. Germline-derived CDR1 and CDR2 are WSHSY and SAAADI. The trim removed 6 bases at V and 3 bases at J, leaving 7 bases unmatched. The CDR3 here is CASSEGQAGYEQYF. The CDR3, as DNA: TGCGCCAGCAGCGAGGGACAGGCAGGCTACGAGCAGTACTTC.

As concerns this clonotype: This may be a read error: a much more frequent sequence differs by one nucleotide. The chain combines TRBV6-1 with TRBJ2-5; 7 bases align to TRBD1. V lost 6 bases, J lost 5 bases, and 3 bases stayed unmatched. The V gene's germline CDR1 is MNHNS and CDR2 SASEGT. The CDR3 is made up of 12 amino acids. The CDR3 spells CASSDRVETQYF. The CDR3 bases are TGTGCCAGCAGCGACAGGGTCGAGACCCAGTACTTC.

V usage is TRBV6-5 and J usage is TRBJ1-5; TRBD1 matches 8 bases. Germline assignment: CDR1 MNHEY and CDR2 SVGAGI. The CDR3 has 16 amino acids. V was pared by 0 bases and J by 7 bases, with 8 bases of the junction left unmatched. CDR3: CASSYSPTGEGQPQHF. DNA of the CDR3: TGTGCCAGCAGTTACTCACCGACAGGGGAAGGGCAGCCCCAGCATTTT.

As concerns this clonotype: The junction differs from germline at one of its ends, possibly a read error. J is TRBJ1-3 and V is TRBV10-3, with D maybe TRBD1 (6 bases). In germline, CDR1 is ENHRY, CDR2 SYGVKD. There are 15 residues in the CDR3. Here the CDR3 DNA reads TGTGCCAGCAGTGAAGCACCGGGGGGCGGAAACACCATATATTTT. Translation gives CASSEAPGGGNTIYF.

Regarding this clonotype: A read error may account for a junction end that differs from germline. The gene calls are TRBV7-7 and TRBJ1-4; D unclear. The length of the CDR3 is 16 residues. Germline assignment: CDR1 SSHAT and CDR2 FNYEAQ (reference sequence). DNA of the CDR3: TGTGCTAGCAGCCTCGCGTCCCAGAGAGAATATGAAAAACTGTTTTTT. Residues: CASSLASQREYEKLFF.

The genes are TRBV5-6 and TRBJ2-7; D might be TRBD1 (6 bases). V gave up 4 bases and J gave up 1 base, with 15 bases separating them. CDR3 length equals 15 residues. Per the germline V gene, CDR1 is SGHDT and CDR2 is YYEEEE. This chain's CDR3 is CASSDETGSSYEQYF. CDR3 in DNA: TGTGCCAGCAGCGACGAAACAGGGTCATCCTACGAGCAGTACTTC.

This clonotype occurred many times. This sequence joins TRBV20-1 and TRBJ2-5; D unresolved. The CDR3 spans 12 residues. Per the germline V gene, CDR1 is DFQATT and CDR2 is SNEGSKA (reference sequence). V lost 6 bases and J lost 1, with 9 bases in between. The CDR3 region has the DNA TGCAGTGCCAGTCAAGTCCAAGAGACCCAGTACTTC. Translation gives CSASQVQETQYF.

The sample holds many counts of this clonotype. CDR3 in amino acids: CAIGRETQYF. For the CDR3, the DNA is TGTGCCATCGGGCGAGAGACCCAGTACTTC. The chain couples TRBV10-3 to TRBJ2-5; D ambiguous. Trimming cost V 8 bases and J 4 bases, with 5 bases left between them. Germline lookup yields CDR1 ENHRY and CDR2 SYGVKD. The CDR3 is 10 residues long.

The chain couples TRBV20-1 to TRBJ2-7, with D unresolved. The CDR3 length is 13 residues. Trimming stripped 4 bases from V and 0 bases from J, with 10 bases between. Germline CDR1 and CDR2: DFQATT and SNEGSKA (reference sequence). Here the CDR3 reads CSAKDLSSYEQYF. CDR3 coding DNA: TGCAGTGCTAAAGACTTGAGCTCCTACGAGCAGTACTTC.

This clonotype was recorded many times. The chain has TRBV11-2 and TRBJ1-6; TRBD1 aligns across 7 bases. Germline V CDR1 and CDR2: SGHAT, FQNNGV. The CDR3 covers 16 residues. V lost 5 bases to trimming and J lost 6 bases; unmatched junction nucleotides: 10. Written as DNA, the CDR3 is TGTGCCAGCAGCAGATCACAGGGGCAGGGTAATTCACCCCTCCACTTT. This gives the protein CASSRSQGQGNSPLHF.

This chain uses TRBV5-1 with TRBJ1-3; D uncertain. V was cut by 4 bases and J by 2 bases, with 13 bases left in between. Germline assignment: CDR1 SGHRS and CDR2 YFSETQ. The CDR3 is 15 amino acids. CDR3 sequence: CASSLVSGPGNTIYF. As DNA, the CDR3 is TGCGCCAGCAGCCTTGTTTCCGGTCCTGGAAACACCATATATTTT.

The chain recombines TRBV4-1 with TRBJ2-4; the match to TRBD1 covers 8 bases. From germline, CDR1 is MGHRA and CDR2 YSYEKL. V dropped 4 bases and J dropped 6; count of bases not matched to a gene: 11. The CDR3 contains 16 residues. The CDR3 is CASSRLTGTGSNIQYF. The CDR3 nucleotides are TGCGCCAGCAGCCGACTAACCGGGACAGGCTCAAACATTCAGTACTTC.

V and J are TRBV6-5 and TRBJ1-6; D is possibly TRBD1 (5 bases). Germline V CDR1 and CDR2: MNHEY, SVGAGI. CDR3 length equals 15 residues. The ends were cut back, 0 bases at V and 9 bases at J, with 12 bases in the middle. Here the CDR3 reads CASSYSEAGGSPLHF. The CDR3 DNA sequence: TGTGCCAGCAGTTACTCAGAGGCGGGGGGTTCACCCCTCCACTTT.

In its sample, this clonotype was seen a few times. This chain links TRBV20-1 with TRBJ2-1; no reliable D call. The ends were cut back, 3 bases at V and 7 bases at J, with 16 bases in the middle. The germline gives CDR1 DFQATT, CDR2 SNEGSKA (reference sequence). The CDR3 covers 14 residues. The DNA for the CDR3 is TGCAGTGCTAGTGAAAAACCCCTTTGGAATGAGCAGTTCTTC. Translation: CSASEKPLWNEQFF.

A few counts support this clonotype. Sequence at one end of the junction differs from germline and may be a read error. In DNA, the CDR3 is TGTGCCAGCAGCCAAGACTTCATGCCTAACCATGGCTACACCTTC. Translated, it gives CASSQDFMPNHGYTF. The rearrangement links TRBV13 to TRBJ1-2; D ambiguous. The CDR3 sequence is 15 residues long. Germline CDR1 reads PRHDT; CDR2 reads FYEKMQ (reference sequence).